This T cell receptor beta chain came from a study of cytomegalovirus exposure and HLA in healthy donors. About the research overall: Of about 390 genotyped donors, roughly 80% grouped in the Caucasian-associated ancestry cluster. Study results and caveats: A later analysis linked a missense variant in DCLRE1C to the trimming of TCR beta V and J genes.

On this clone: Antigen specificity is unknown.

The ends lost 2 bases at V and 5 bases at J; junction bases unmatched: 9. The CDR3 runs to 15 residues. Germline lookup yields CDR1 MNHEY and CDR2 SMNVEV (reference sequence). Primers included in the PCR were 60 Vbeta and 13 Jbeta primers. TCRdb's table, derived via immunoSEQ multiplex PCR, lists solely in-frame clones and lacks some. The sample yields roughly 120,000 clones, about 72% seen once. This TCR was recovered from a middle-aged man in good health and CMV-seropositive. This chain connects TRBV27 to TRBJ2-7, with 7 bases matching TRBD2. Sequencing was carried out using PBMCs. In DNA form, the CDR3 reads TGTGCCAGCAGTTTAACCGGGGGACTATGGGACGAGCAGTACTTC. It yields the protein CASSLTGGLWDEQYF.